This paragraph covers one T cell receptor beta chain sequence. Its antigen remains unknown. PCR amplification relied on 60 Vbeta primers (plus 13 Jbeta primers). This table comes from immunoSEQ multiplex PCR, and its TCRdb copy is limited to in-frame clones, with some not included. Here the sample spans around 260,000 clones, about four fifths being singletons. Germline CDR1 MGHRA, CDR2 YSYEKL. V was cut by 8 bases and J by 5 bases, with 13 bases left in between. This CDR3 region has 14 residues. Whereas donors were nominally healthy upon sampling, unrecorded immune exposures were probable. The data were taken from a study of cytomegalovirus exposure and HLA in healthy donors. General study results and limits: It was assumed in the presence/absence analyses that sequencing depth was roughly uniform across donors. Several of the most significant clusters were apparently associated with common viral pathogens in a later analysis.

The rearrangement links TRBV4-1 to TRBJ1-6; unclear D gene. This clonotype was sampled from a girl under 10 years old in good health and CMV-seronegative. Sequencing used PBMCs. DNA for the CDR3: TGCGCCAGCGCGAAAGGGCGGGATAATTCACCCCTCCACTTT. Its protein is CASAKGRDNSPLHF.